The 8 T cell receptor beta chains presented below share a single source sample, sequenced in a study of T cell clonality in common variable immunodeficiency. Study-wide results and limits: Reportedly, TCR beta sequences from common variable immunodeficiency showed fewer deletions and N-nucleotide insertions.

Produced via immunoSEQ multiplex PCR; TCRdb's table is partial and in-frame only. Recorded here are about 19,000 clones, none singletons. These TCRs are of unknown antigen specificity. The material sequenced was peripheral blood mononuclear cells. The receptors come from a human donor with common variable immunodeficiency.

This clone was observed many times. The read stops 3 residues short of the end of the CDR3; the missing end is completed from the germline J gene. V usage is TRBV7-2 and J usage is TRBJ2-7; D unresolved. Trimming left V 4 bases short and J 6 bases short, with 13 bases between. Germline CDR1 and CDR2: SGHTA and FQGNSA. The CDR3 runs 13 residues. The sequenced CDR3 bases are TGTGCCAGCAGCTCCACCCCTAGTGGCGAG. Its translation: CASSSTPSGE. Given in full, the CDR3 is CASSSTPSGEQYF.

Notes on this clone: The read is 3 residues too short to cover the CDR3 end, so that end is filled in from the germline J gene. The V and J genes are TRBV7-3 and TRBJ1-1; D is unclear. CDR1 is SGHTA and CDR2 is FQGTGA in the germline V gene. Trimming left V 4 bases short and J 6 bases short, with 9 bases between. The CDR3 extends over 12 amino acids. This CDR3 is CASSCGFAEAFF. CDR3 DNA (partial): TGTGCCAGCAGCTGCGGATTTGCTGAA.

The table lists this clone with many counts. The CDR3 extends 3 residues past the end of the read, so its final part is completed from the germline J gene. This rearrangement joins TRBV29-1 to TRBJ2-7; perhaps TRBD2 as D (6 bases). Germline V gene sequence: CDR1 SQVTM, CDR2 ANQGSEA. This CDR3 is 13 amino acids long. Trimming stripped 3 bases from V and 3 bases from J, with 12 bases between. The CDR3 DNA, read in part, is TGCAGCGTTGACCCCGGGGGAGGCTACGAG. Translated, it gives CSVDPGGGYE. The full CDR3 protein is CSVDPGGGYEQYF.

Points on this clone: The read terminates 3 residues ahead of where the CDR3 ends, so the germline J gene completes it. J is TRBJ2-1 and V is TRBV2; 9 positions agree with TRBD2. Trimming at V came to 6 bases and at J to 4 bases, leaving 10 bases not matched to a gene. Germline V CDR1 and CDR2: SNHLY, FYNNEI. The CDR3 loop spans 16 amino acids. CDR3 protein: CASREPGLAGYNEQFF. CDR3 DNA, as far as it was read: TGTGCCAGCAGAGAGCCGGGACTAGCAGGTTACAATGAG. Together with reference TRBV2 and TRBJ2-1, the CDR3 gives the full variable domain: EPEVTQTPSHQVTQMGQEVILRCVPISNHLYFYWYRQILGQKVEFLVSFYNNEISEKSEIFDDQFSVERPDGSNFTLKIRSTKLEDSAMYFCASREPGLAGYNEQFFGPGTRLTVL.

A few counts support this clone. Read sequence stops 3 residues before the CDR3 end, and the germline J gene provides the missing end. V and J are TRBV7-2 and TRBJ2-2, with 10 bases fitting TRBD2. The V segment lost 6 bases and the J segment 5 bases; nucleotides outside the gene matches: 6. This CDR3 region has 15 residues. CDR1 and CDR2 (germline): SGHTA, FQGNSA. CDR3 protein: CASSPRLAGTGELFF. The CDR3 DNA, read in part, is TGTGCCAGCAGTCCCAGACTAGCGGGTACCGGGGAG.

The table lists this clone with many counts. The read terminates 3 residues ahead of where the CDR3 ends, so the germline J gene completes it. The chain links TRBV19 to TRBJ2-6, with unresolved D. CDR3 length: 16 residues. CDR1 and CDR2 from the germline V gene are LNHDA and SQIVND (reference sequence). Trimming removed 1 base from V and 1 base from J, with 8 bases in between. The sequenced part of the CDR3 DNA is TGTGCCAGTAGTATAGTGCCCAGGTCTGGGGCCAACGTC. Its translation is CASSIVPRSGANV. The whole CDR3 protein is CASSIVPRSGANVLTF.

This clone was seen a few times. The read gets to within 3 residues of the CDR3 end, and the germline J gene fills in the rest. This chain joins TRBV7-2 and TRBJ1-4; D remains unclear. The CDR3 is 14 residues long. V lost 5 bases and J lost 0, with 7 bases in between. Germline V CDR1 and CDR2: SGHTA, FQGNSA. CDR3 in amino acids: CASSPGATNEKLFF. CDR3 DNA, as far as it was read: TGTGCCAGCAGCCCCGGGGCAACTAATGAAAAA.

Many counts were recorded for this clone. The CDR3 end lies 3 residues beyond the end of the read and is filled in from the germline J gene. V gene TRBV29-1 combines with J gene TRBJ2-3; weak D call: TRBD1 (5 bases). Germline assignment: CDR1 SQVTM and CDR2 ANQGSEA. V was shortened by 5 bases and J by 3 bases, with 15 bases between the two germline ends. The CDR3 extends over 14 amino acids. CDR3 amino acids: CSVTPRAITDTQYF. The CDR3 DNA, read in part, is TGCAGCGTTACGCCCAGGGCGATAACAGATACG.